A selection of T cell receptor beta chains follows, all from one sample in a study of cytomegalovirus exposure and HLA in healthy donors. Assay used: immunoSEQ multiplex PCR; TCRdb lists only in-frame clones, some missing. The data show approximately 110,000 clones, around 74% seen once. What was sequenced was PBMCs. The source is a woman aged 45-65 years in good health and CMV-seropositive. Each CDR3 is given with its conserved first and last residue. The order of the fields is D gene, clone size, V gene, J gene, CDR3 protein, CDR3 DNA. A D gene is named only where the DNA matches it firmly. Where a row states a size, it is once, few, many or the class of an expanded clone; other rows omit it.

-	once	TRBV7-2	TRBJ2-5	CASSLTGIYYQETQYF	TGTGCCAGCAGCTTAACGGGAATCTACTACCAAGAGACCCAGTACTTC
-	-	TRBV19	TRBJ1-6	CASSIYPVPTLRSPLHF	TGTGCCAGTAGTATTTATCCCGTACCCACCCTTCGGTCACCCCTCCACTTT
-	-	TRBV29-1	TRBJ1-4	CSVERDIGEKLFF	TGCAGCGTTGAGAGGGACATAGGTGAAAAACTGTTTTTT
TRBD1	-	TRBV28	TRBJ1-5	CASRAGTGGQPQHF	TGTGCCAGCAGAGCCGGGACAGGGGGTCAGCCCCAGCATTTT
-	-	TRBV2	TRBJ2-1	CASRGWRPYNEQFF	TGTGCCAGCAGAGGATGGAGACCCTACAATGAGCAGTTCTTC
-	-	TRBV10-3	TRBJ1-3	CAISESQGNTIYF	TGTGCCATCAGTGAGTCCCAGGGAAACACCATATATTTT
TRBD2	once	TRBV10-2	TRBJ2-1	CASSASGGIYEQFF	TGCGCCAGCAGTGCCAGCGGGGGGATTTATGAGCAGTTCTTC
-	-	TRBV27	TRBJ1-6	CASRLTDTRGSPLHF	TGTGCCAGCAGGTTGACAGATACAAGGGGTTCACCCCTCCACTTT
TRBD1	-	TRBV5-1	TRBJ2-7	CASSLGSGQELYEQYF	TGCGCCAGCAGCTTGGGTAGTGGACAGGAACTCTACGAGCAGTACTTC
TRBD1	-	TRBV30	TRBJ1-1	CAWSVQQGVNTEAFF	TGTGCCTGGAGTGTACAACAGGGGGTGAACACTGAAGCTTTCTTT
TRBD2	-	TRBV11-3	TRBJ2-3	CASSLTSGTLTSTDTQYF	TGTGCCAGCAGCTTGACTAGCGGAACATTAACAAGCACAGATACGCAGTATTTT
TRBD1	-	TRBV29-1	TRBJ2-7	CSVLQGAGGEQYF	TGCAGCGTTTTACAGGGGGCAGGTGGCGAGCAGTACTTC
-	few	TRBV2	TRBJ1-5	CASSAGTLNQPQHF	TGTGCCAGCAGCGCCGGGACTTTGAATCAGCCCCAGCATTTT
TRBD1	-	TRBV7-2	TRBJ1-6	CASSSRQGGDSPLHF	TGTGCCAGCAGCTCCCGACAGGGCGGGGATTCACCCCTCCACTTT
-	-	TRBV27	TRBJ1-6	CASSPGRAPLHF	TGTGCCAGCAGTCCCGGGAGGGCACCCCTCCACTTT
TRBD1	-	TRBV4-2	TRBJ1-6	CASSQDIARGSGNSPLHF	TGTGCCAGCAGCCAAGATATTGCCAGGGGGAGTGGGAATTCACCCCTCCACTTT
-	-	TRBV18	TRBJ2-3	CASSPPGLNTDTQYF	TGTGCCAGCTCACCGCCAGGGCTCAACACAGATACGCAGTATTTT
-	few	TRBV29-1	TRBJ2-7	CSVYKNSDSSYEQYF	TGCAGCGTTTATAAGAATTCGGACAGTTCCTACGAGCAGTACTTC
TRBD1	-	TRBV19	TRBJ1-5	CASSREGAGQPQHF	TGTGCCAGTAGCCGGGAGGGGGCGGGTCAGCCCCAGCATTTT
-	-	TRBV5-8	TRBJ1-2	CASSLVGGMNYGYTF	TGTGCCAGCAGCTTGGTTGGGGGGATGAACTATGGCTACACCTTC
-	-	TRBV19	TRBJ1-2	CASSSARPTNAGTYGYTF	TGTGCCAGTAGTTCAGCAAGACCGACGAACGCGGGGACCTATGGCTACACCTTC
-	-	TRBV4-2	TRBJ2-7	CASSQERGGAYEQYF	TGTGCCAGCAGCCAAGAGAGGGGGGGTGCCTACGAGCAGTACTTC
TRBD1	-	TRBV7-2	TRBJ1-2	CASSLGQGGNYGYTF	TGTGCCAGCAGCCTAGGACAGGGAGGCAACTATGGCTACACCTTC
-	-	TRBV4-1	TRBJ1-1	CASSQRTAMNTEAFF	TGCGCCAGCAGCCAGAGGACAGCCATGAACACTGAAGCTTTCTTT
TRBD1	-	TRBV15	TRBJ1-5	CATSRDRGLIIQPQHF	TGTGCCACCAGCAGGGACAGGGGGCTGATAATCCAGCCCCAGCATTTT
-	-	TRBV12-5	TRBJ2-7	CASGLTPGLSSSYEQYF	TGTGCTAGTGGTTTGACCCCTGGTCTCTCGAGCTCCTACGAGCAGTACTTC
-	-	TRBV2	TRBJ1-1	CASSILEGTEAFF	TGTGCCAGCAGTATTCTTGAGGGCACTGAAGCTTTCTTT
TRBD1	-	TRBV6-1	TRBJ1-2	CASRTGQSFGYTF	TGTGCCAGCAGGACGGGACAGTCTTTCGGCTACACCTTC